This TCR beta chain was captured by sequencing in a study of CD8 T cells in ankylosing spondylitis. Study-wide results and caveats: According to the report, clones linked to the disease were significantly enriched in matched synovial fluid samples taken from ankylosing spondylitis patients. Disease-linked clones, CD8+, were relatively rare in peripheral blood. Ankylosing spondylitis blood seemed to carry a telltale TCR beta motif made of several highly homologous variants.

CDR3 size: 16 residues. Per germline, CDR1 SGHRS and CDR2 YFSETQ. J lost 6 bases, V lost 0 bases, and 6 bases had no gene match. Concerning this clonotype itself: Its antigen remains unknown.

As the method for making TCR beta libraries, quantitative 5'-RACE with molecular barcodes was used. Each CDR3 protein gets one entry after TCRdb re-called the 5' RACE reads with MiXCR. In the table there are roughly 120,000 distinct CDR3 sequences, roughly an eighth of which are singletons. This receptor was obtained from a female donor with ankylosing spondylitis or in good health (not recorded which). The gene calls are TRBV5-1 and TRBJ2-1; 10 nucleotides match TRBD2. Material: blood, either unsorted or a sorted T cell fraction (not recorded which). The DNA of the CDR3 is TGCGCCAGCAGCTTGGCCCTGACTAGCGGGCCCAATGAGCAGTTCTTC. Encoded protein: CASSLALTSGPNEQFF. The full variable domain, in which reference TRBV5-1 and TRBJ2-1 provide the parts outside the CDR3, is KAGVTQTPRYLIKTRGQQVTLSCSPISGHRSVSWYQQTPGQGLQFLFEYFSETQRNKGNFPGRFSGRQFSNSRSEMNVSTLELGDSALYLCASSLALTSGPNEQFFGPGTRLTVL.